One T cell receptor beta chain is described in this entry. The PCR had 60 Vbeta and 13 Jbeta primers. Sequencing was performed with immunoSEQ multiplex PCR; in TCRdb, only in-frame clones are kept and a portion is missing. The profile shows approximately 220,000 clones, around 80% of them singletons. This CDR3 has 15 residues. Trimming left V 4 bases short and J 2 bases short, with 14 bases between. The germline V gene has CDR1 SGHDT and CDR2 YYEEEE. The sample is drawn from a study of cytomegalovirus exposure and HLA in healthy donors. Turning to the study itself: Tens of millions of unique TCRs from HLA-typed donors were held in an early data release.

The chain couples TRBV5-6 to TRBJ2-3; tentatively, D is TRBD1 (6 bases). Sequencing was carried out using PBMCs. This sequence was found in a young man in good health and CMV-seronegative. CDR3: CASSARDIITDTQYF. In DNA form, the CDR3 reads TGTGCCAGCAGCGCCCGGGACATTATCACAGATACGCAGTATTTT.